A selection of T cell receptor beta chains follows, all from one sample in a study of vaccination and CD4 T cells after COVID-19. No antigen is known for these receptors. Each CDR3 protein gets one entry after TCRdb re-called the PCR reads with MiXCR. The table lists 5,500 to 9,000 distinct CDR3 sequences, approximately 32% of them singletons. Source material: CD4+ T cells from blood, cultured in vitro. These receptors were obtained from a human donor in good health. The CDR3 runs from the conserved cysteine through the conserved F or W. A D gene is named only where the DNA matches it firmly. Clone size is stated in some rows and not others, as once, few, many or a class when expanded.

d_gene	abundance	v_gene	j_gene	CDR3nt	CDR3aa
-	few	TRBV6-1	TRBJ1-2	TGTGCCAGCACCACCGGACGGTTCGAGGGCTACACCTTC	CASTTGRFEGYTF
-	few	TRBV6-5	TRBJ1-1	TGTGCCAGCAGTTACTCGAGAAGGGGAGAAGCTTTCTTT	CASSYSRRGEAFF
-	once	TRBV5-4	TRBJ1-2	TGTGCCAGCAGCTTGGGAGGCCTTAACTATGGCTACACCTTC	CASSLGGLNYGYTF
TRBD2	-	TRBV11-2	TRBJ2-5	TGTGCCAGCAGCTCCCCGGTAGGCGGGGGAGAGACCCAGTACTTC	CASSSPVGGGETQYF
-	-	TRBV11-2	TRBJ2-3	TGTGCCAGCAGCTTAACTAGCACAGATACGCAGTATTTT	CASSLTSTDTQYF
-	medium-sized	TRBV19	TRBJ1-1	TGTGCCAGTAGTTCCGGGTTGAACACTGAAGCTTTCTTT	CASSSGLNTEAFF
-	-	TRBV20-1	TRBJ1-1	TGCAGTGCTAGCCCCATCCAGCAGGGCGGGATAACTGAAGCTTTCTTT	CSASPIQQGGITEAFF
TRBD1	-	TRBV5-1	TRBJ1-2	TGCGCCAGCACCTTGGGAGGGGGCGAATTAAGCTATGGCTACACCTTC	CASTLGGGELSYGYTF
TRBD1	-	TRBV5-1	TRBJ1-2	TGCGCCAGCGGCGGACAGGTGGGAGGCTACACCTTC	CASGGQVGGYTF
TRBD2	few	TRBV20-1	TRBJ2-3	TGCAGTGCTATAGCGGGACTAGCCACAGATACGCAGTATTTT	CSAIAGLATDTQYF
-	-	TRBV5-4	TRBJ2-7	TGTGCCAGCAGCTTGGCCTGGAACAGGGACTACGAGCAGTACTTC	CASSLAWNRDYEQYF
-	-	TRBV10-1	TRBJ1-5	TGCGCCAGCAGTGAGTCTTCCACACACGATAGCAATCAGCCCCAGCATTTT	CASSESSTHDSNQPQHF
-	few	TRBV20-1	TRBJ1-2	TGCAGTGCTAAGGGGGGGGTCGGTGAAGGCTACACCTTC	CSAKGGVGEGYTF
-	-	TRBV5-8	TRBJ2-6	TGTGCCAGCAGCGCCCCCTCGATCGGGGCCAACGTCCTGACTTTC	CASSAPSIGANVLTF
TRBD1	-	TRBV30	TRBJ1-2	TGTGCCTGTTTAGGCGGACAGGGACATAACTATGGCTACACCTTC	CACLGGQGHNYGYTF
TRBD1	-	TRBV20-1	TRBJ1-2	TGCAGTTTTTCGACAGGGGGGAACTATGGCTACACCTTC	CSFSTGGNYGYTF
TRBD1	-	TRBV5-1	TRBJ1-5	TGCGCCAGCAGCCCAGGACAGGAGGTTGTAGGTGGGGCTCAGCCCCAGCATTTT	CASSPGQEVVGGAQPQHF
TRBD2	-	TRBV7-6	TRBJ2-1	TGTGCCAGCAGCTTAGTCTCGGCGGGGGGTCACAATGAGCAGTTCTTC	CASSLVSAGGHNEQFF
-	-	TRBV20-1	TRBJ1-1	TGCAGTGCTAGTGGGAACACTGAAGCTTTCTTT	CSASGNTEAFF
-	once	TRBV12-3/TRBV12-4	TRBJ2-6	TGTGCCAGCAGTCCGTCAGGTAGCGGGGCCAACGTCCTGACTTTC	CASSPSGSGANVLTF
-	-	TRBV11-3	TRBJ2-7	TGTGCCAGCAGCTCGTTCGACACACTTCACTTCTACGAGCAGTACTTC	CASSSFDTLHFYEQYF
-	-	TRBV20-1	TRBJ2-1	TGCAGTGCCCGACAGACCTACAATGAGCAGTTCTTC	CSARQTYNEQFF
-	few	TRBV7-2	TRBJ1-5	TGTGCCAGCAGCTTTTTCAATAGCAATCAGCCCCAGCATTTT	CASSFFNSNQPQHF
TRBD1	few	TRBV7-9	TRBJ2-3	TGTGCCAGCAGCTTAGAGGGGGCCCCCACAGATACGCAGTATTTT	CASSLEGAPTDTQYF
-	few	TRBV27	TRBJ2-5	TGTGCCAGCAAGCTTCGGGTGACAGAGACCCAGTACTTC	CASKLRVTETQYF
TRBD2	-	TRBV6-1	TRBJ2-2	TGTGCCAGCACTCTAGCGGGGGGGCCTTCCGGGGAGCTGTTTTTT	CASTLAGGPSGELFF
TRBD1	-	TRBV12-3/TRBV12-4	TRBJ2-7	TGTGCCAGCAGTTTAGTGGGACAGACCTACGAGCAGTACTTC	CASSLVGQTYEQYF
-	few	TRBV5-1	TRBJ2-6	TGCGCCAGCGAAAGGGGGGAGGGGGCCAACGTCCTGACTTTC	CASERGEGANVLTF
TRBD1	few	TRBV7-6	TRBJ1-1	TGTGCCAGCAGCTTCCAAACAGGGGAGGTCACTGAAGCTTTCTTT	CASSFQTGEVTEAFF
-	few	TRBV6-1	TRBJ1-6	TGTGCCAGCAGAAAACCGGACAGATCCAATTCACCCCTCCACTTT	CASRKPDRSNSPLHF